This is a list of T cell receptor beta chains from one sample in a study of T cell changes during pregnancy in multiple sclerosis. Profiled with immunoSEQ multiplex PCR; TCRdb holds only in-frame clones, not every one. The sample lists 50,000 to 55,000 clones, roughly nine tenths occurring once. The input for sequencing was CD4+ T cells from peripheral blood mononuclear cells, taken after pregnancy. These receptors all come from a female donor with multiple sclerosis, enrolled in a pregnancy study. Each CDR3 is given with its conserved first and last residue. The D gene is left open where the match is weak.

TRBV18	TRBJ2-1	.	TGTGCCAGCTCACCATCGACAGGCGTCTCCTACAATGAGCAGTTCTTC	CASSPSTGVSYNEQFF
TRBV5-1	TRBJ2-5	.	TGCGCCAGCAGATTGGGACATGTCGAGACCCAGTACTTC	CASRLGHVETQYF
TRBV13	TRBJ2-5	TRBD1	TGTGCCAGCAGCCGGCGTGGGACAGGGGGGGAAGAGACCCAGTACTTC	CASSRRGTGGEETQYF
TRBV6-1	TRBJ1-4	.	TGTGCCAGCAGTGAAGCGGCCAGGGGCCCGTTACGTAACTTAGGAAAACTGTTTTTT	CASSEAARGPLRNLGKLFF
TRBV4-3	TRBJ2-1	TRBD1	TGCGCCAGCAGCCAAGACCGCAGGGGGAACGAGGAGCAGTTCTTC	CASSQDRRGNEEQFF
TRBV28	TRBJ1-5	.	TGTGCCAGCAGTTCCCCTACAGGGTGGGGCAATCAGCCCCAGCATTTT	CASSSPTGWGNQPQHF
TRBV28	TRBJ1-1	.	TGTGCCAGCAGTTTAGGTCAGGGTCCTATGAACACTGAAGCTTTCTTT	CASSLGQGPMNTEAFF
TRBV5-1	TRBJ2-2	TRBD2	TGCGCCAGCAGTTCTGGACTAGCGGGAGGGCGGAACACCGGGGAGCTGTTTTTT	CASSSGLAGGRNTGELFF
TRBV18	TRBJ2-6	.	TGTGCCAGCTCACCATCCGGGAGCTCTGGGGCCAACGTCCTGACTTTC	CASSPSGSSGANVLTF
TRBV5-1	TRBJ2-1	TRBD2	TGCGCCAGCAGCTGGGCTGGACTAGCATCTCCCTACAATGAGCAGTTCTTC	CASSWAGLASPYNEQFF
TRBV28	TRBJ1-1	.	TGTGCCAGCAGGAGTCCGGGACACATTTACACTGAAGCTTTCTTT	CASRSPGHIYTEAFF